This entry lists 8 T cell receptor beta chains sequenced from one sample in a study of neoadjuvant nivolumab and ipilimumab in lung cancer. Sequenced by immunoSEQ multiplex PCR; TCRdb stores in-frame clones only, minus some. The repertoire holds approximately 17,000 clones, with 75% to 85% as singletons. Here the sequenced sample was tumor tissue, taken after neoadjuvant nivolumab, alone or with ipilimumab, at or shortly before surgery. The receptors shown here come from an adult with non-small cell lung cancer.

This chain connects TRBV11-2 to TRBJ2-1; D is possibly TRBD1 (5 bases). In germline, CDR1 is SGHAT, CDR2 FQNNGV. CDR3 length: 12 amino acids. Trimming took 1 base from V and 12 from J, leaving 10 bases between them. In DNA form, the CDR3 reads TGTGCCAGCAGCTTAGGGGGCTACGGGCAGTTCTTC. Translation gives CASSLGGYGQFF.

This sequence joins TRBV6-4 and TRBJ2-2; possibly TRBD2 for D (5 bases). The CDR3 sequence is 14 residues long. Trimming stripped 4 bases from V and 1 base from J, with 7 bases between. Germline V gene data show CDR1 as MRHNA and CDR2 as SNTAGT. The CDR3 sequence is CASSALGNTGELFF. CDR3 coding DNA: TGTGCCAGCAGTGCACTAGGGAACACCGGGGAGCTGTTTTTT.

The rearrangement links TRBV7-2 to TRBJ1-1, with a tentative D call TRBD1 (6 bases). Trimming took off 2 bases at V and 8 bases at J, with 12 bases between the two ends. The CDR3 extends over 13 amino acids. CDR1 and CDR2 from the germline V gene are SGHTA and FQGNSA. This CDR3 is CASSLPSRGEAFF. In nucleotides, the CDR3 is TGTGCCAGCAGCTTACCCTCGAGGGGGGAAGCTTTCTTT. Full variable domain (remainder filled in from reference TRBV7-2 and TRBJ1-1): GAGVSQSPSNKVTEKGKDVELRCDPISGHTALYWYRQSLGQGLEFLIYFQGNSAPDKSGLPSDRFSAERTGGSVSTLTIQRTQQEDSAVYLCASSLPSRGEAFFGQGTRLTVV.

The V call is TRBV6-5, the J call TRBJ2-1; 9 bases map to TRBD2. Germline V lookup: CDR1 MNHEY, CDR2 SVGAGI. V dropped 6 bases and J dropped 2; count of bases not matched to a gene: 5. CDR3 size: 15 residues. CDR3 DNA sequence: TGTGCCAGCAGCTATAGCGGGAGCGCCTACAATGAGCAGTTCTTC. It yields the protein CASSYSGSAYNEQFF.

This clone qualifies as medium-sized. The chain is built from TRBV7-3 and TRBJ2-7; possibly TRBD2 for D (6 bases). Germline V gives CDR1 SGHTA, CDR2 FQGTGA. The CDR3 spans 14 residues. V was pared by 8 bases and J by 0 bases, with 14 bases between. The chain's CDR3 is CASSLEGGSYEQYF. CDR3 nucleotide sequence: TGTGCCAGCTCCCTTGAGGGAGGCTCCTACGAGCAGTACTTC. Full variable domain (outside the CDR3, taken from reference TRBV7-3 and TRBJ2-7): GAGVSQTPSNKVTEKGKYVELRCDPISGHTALYWYRQSLGQGPEFLIYFQGTGAADDSGLPNDRFFAVRPEGSVSTLKIQRTERGDSAVYLCASSLEGGSYEQYFGPGTRLTVT.

V usage is TRBV18 and J usage is TRBJ2-3; 7 bases are a match to TRBD1. Trimming removed 1 base from V and 7 bases from J; junction bases left unmatched: 14. The germline V gene has CDR1 KGHSH and CDR2 LQKENI. The CDR3 is 17 amino acids. The CDR3 sequence: CASSPLTGALDANTQYF. CDR3 nucleotides: TGTGCCAGCTCACCACTTACAGGGGCGCTAGATGCCAATACGCAGTATTTT.

This chain links TRBV11-2 with TRBJ2-1; TRBD2 aligns across 9 bases. Trimming took 5 bases from V and 6 from J; bases not matched to a gene: 11. Per the germline V gene, CDR1 is SGHAT and CDR2 is FQNNGV. There are 16 residues in the CDR3. The CDR3 is CASSPRNSGSSNEQFF. The CDR3 DNA sequence: TGTGCCAGCAGCCCCCGTAATAGCGGGAGTAGCAATGAGCAGTTCTTC.

The chain recombines TRBV29-1 with TRBJ1-1, with a possible D match to TRBD1 (5 bases). Trimming pared 0 bases from V and 4 bases from J, leaving 21 bases between. Germline CDR1 reads SQVTM; CDR2 reads ANQGSEA. The CDR3 has 17 amino acids. CDR3 loop: CSVEDLPRGRPGTEAFF. The DNA for the CDR3 is TGCAGCGTTGAAGATCTACCCCGGGGGAGGCCGGGCACTGAAGCTTTCTTT.